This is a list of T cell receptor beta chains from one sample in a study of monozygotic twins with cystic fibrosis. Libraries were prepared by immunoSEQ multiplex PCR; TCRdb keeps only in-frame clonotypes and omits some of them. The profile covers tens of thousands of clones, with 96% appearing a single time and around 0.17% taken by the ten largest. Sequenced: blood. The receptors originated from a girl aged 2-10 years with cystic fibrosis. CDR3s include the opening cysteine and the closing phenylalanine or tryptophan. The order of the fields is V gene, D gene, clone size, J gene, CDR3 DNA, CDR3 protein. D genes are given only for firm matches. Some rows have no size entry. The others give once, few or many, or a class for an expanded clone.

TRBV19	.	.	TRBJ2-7	TGTGCCAGTAGTCCGACAGCCCAAGGCTACGAGCAGTACTTC	CASSPTAQGYEQYF
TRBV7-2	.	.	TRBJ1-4	TGTGCCAGCAGCTCGTCCGCCCCGGTCTCAAAACTGTTTTTT	CASSSSAPVSKLFF
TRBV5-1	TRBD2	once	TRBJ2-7	TGCGCCAGCAGCTTGTATGGACTAGCAAACGAGCAGTACTTC	CASSLYGLANEQYF
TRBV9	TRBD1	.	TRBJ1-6	TGTGCCAGCAGCGTAGGAGGGGGCGCGAGTTATTCACCCCTCCACTTT	CASSVGGGASYSPLHF
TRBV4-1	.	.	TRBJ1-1	TGCGCCAGCAGCCAAGTCTTTTCACAGCCGAACACTGAAGCTTTCTTT	CASSQVFSQPNTEAFF
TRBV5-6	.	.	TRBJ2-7	TGTGCCAGCAGCTTGGCCGGGGGGCGCTCCTACGAGCAGTACTTC	CASSLAGGRSYEQYF
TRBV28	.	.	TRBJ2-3	TGTGCCAGCATCGTCAGGGAAAGGGACACAGATACGCAGTATTTT	CASIVRERDTDTQYF
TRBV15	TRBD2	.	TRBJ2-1	TGTGCCACCAGCAGAGTGCTGTCTAGCGGGACGCAGCAGTTCTTC	CATSRVLSSGTQQFF
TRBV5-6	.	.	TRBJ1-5	TGTGCCAGCAGCTCGGGGATGGCTGGACAGCCCCAGCATTTT	CASSSGMAGQPQHF
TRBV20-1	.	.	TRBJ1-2	TGCAGTGTACGTGGCTACACCTTC	CSVRGYTF
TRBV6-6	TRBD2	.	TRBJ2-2	TGTGCCAGCAGTTACTCCACTAGCGGAGCCACCGGGGAGCTGTTTTTT	CASSYSTSGATGELFF
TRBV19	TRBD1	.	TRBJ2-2	TGTGCCAGTAGTAGAGGACAGGTCACCGGGGAGCTGTTTTTT	CASSRGQVTGELFF
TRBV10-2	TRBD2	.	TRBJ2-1	TGCGCCAGCTCTAGCGGGACCCGTTCTAGGGAGCAGTTCTTC	CASSSGTRSREQFF
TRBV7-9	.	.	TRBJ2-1	TGTGCCAGCAGGGCCCTCCCTGGGCTTGGAAGGGATGAGCAGTTCTTC	CASRALPGLGRDEQFF
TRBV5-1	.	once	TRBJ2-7	TGCGCCAGCAGCTACGAGGCAGGGGAGGTGCGCGAGCAGTACTTC	CASSYEAGEVREQYF
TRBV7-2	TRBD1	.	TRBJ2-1	TGTGCCAGCAGGCAGGACAGGGCAGGGGTCAATGAGCAGTTCTTC	CASRQDRAGVNEQFF
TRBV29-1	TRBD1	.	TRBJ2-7	TGCAGCGTTGAAGGCCTCGACAGGGGGCACCCCTACGAGCAGTACTTC	CSVEGLDRGHPYEQYF
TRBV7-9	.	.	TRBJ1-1	TGTGCCAGCATTCTGGGGGGAAACACTGAAGCTTTCTTT	CASILGGNTEAFF
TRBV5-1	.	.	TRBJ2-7	TGCGCCAGCAGCTTGTCATCTTACGAGCAGTACTTC	CASSLSSYEQYF
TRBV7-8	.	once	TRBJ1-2	TGTGCCAGCAGCTTAGCCGGGGAGACTAACTATGGCTACACCTTC	CASSLAGETNYGYTF
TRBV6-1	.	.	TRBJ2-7	TGTGCCAGCAGTGAAGCCGCCTCCTACGAGCAGTACTTC	CASSEAASYEQYF
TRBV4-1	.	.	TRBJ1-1	TGCGCCAGCAGCCCCCCGGGACAAAGGCCTGAAGCTTTCTTT	CASSPPGQRPEAFF
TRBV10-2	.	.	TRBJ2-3	TGCGCCAGTCGGAGTTCATCCGGGCCAGATACGCAGTATTTT	CASRSSSGPDTQYF
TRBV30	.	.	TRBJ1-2	TGTGCCTGGAGTTTAAGCTATGGCTACACCTTC	CAWSLSYGYTF
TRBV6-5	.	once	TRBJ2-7	TGTGCCAGCAGTTATTTGGAGGCAGGGTCCTACGAGCAGTACTTC	CASSYLEAGSYEQYF
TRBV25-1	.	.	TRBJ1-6	TGTGCCAGCAGTGAATATTTCCCTTATAATTCACCCCTCCACTTT	CASSEYFPYNSPLHF
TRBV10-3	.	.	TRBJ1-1	TGTGCCATCAGTGAAGAGGGGGGTAGCACTGAAGCTTTCTTT	CAISEEGGSTEAFF
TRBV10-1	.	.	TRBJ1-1	TGCGCCAGCAGTGTTTCAGGTACGGACACTGAAGCTTTCTTT	CASSVSGTDTEAFF
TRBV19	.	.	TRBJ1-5	TGTGCCAGTAGTATCACCAAGCATAGCAATCAGCCCCAGCATTTT	CASSITKHSNQPQHF